Reported below is one T cell receptor beta chain. Antigen specificity is unknown. The entry originates in a study of cytomegalovirus exposure and HLA in healthy donors. Findings and limits, study-wide: In an earlier analysis, in approximately 570 donors, most V segments appeared productive either ~90% or ~30% of the time.

PCR was performed using 60 Vbeta and 13 Jbeta primers. Produced via immunoSEQ multiplex PCR; TCRdb's table is partial and in-frame only. The table for this sample gives 70,000 or so clones. CDR1 and CDR2 from the germline V gene are SGHNT and YENEEA. CDR3 length: 13 residues. Deletions cut 1 base from V and 8 bases from J, with 9 bases between. Sequencing was done on a sample of PBMCs. The chain carries TRBV11-3 and TRBJ2-1; D unresolved. The receptor was derived from a man aged 35 to 55 in good health and CMV-seronegative. The CDR3 coding sequence is TGTGCCAGCAGCTTAGTCGCCTCGGATGAGCAGTTCTTC. It translates to CASSLVASDEQFF. The whole variable domain, remainder taken from reference TRBV11-3 and TRBJ2-1, is EAGVVQSPRYKIIEKKQPVAFWCNPISGHNTLYWYLQNLGQGPELLIRYENEEAVDDSQLPKDRFSAERLKGVDSTLKIQPAELGDSAVYLCASSLVASDEQFFGPGTRLTVL.